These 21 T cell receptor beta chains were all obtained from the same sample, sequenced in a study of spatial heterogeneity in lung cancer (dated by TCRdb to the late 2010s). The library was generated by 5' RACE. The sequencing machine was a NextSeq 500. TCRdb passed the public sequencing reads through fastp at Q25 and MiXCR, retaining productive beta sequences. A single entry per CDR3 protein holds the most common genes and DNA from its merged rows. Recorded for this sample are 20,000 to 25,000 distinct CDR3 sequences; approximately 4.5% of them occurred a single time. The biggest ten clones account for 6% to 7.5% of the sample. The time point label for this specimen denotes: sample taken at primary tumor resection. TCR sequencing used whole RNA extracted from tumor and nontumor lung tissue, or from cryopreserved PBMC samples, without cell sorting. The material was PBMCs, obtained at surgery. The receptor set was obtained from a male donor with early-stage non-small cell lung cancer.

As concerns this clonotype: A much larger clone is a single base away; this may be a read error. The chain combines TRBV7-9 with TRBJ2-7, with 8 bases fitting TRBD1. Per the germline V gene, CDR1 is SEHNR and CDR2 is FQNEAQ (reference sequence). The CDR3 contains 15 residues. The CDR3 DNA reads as TGTGCCAGCAGCTTAGTACAGGGGGAATCCTACGACCAGTACTTC. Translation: CASSLVQGESYDQYF.

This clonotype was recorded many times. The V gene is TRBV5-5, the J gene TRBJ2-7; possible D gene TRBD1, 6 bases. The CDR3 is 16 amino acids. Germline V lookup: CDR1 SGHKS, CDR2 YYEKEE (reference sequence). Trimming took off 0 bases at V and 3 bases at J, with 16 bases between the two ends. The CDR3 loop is CASSLGVRGTLYEQYF. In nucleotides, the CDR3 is TGTGCCAGCAGCTTGGGAGTCAGGGGAACCCTCTACGAGCAGTACTTC. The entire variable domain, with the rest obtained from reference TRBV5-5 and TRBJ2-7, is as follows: DAGVTQSPTHLIKTRGQQVTLRCSPISGHKSVSWYQQVLGQGPQFIFQYYEKEERGRGNFPDRFSARQFPNYSSELNVNALLLGDSALYLCASSLGVRGTLYEQYFGPGTRLTVT.

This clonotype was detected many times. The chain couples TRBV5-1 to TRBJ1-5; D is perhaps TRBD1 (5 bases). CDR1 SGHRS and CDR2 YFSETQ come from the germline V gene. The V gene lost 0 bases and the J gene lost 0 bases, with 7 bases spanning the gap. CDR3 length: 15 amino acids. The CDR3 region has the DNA TGCGCCAGCAGCTTGGTGGGGGATAGCAATCAGCCCCAGCATTTT. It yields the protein CASSLVGDSNQPQHF.

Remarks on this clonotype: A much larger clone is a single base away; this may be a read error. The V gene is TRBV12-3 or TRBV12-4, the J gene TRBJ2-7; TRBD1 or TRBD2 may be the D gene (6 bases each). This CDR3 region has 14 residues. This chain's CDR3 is CTSSFGGPIPEQYF. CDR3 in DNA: TGTACCAGCAGTTTCGGGGGCCCCATTCCCGAGCAGTACTTC.

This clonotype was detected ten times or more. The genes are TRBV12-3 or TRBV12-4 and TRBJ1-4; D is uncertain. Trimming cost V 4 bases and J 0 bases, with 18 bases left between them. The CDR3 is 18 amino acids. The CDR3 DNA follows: TGTGCCAGCAGTTCAGGCAGGACTTATTTTGCAACTAATGAAAAACTGTTTTTT. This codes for CASSSGRTYFATNEKLFF.

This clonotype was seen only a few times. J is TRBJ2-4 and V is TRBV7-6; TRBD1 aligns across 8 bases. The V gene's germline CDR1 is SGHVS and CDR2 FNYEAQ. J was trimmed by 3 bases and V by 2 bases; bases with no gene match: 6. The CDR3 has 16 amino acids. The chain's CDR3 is CASSLRQGKGKNIQYF. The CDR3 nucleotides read TGTGCCAGCAGCTTAAGACAGGGGAAGGGCAAAAACATTCAGTACTTC.

CDR3 amino acids: CASSLRQKSYEQYF. CDR3 nucleotides: TGTGCCAGCAGCTTGAGGCAGAAATCCTACGAGCAGTACTTC. The J gene is TRBJ2-7, the V gene TRBV5-6; D is undetermined. This CDR3 comprises 14 residues. Germline values: CDR1 SGHDT, CDR2 YYEEEE. The ends were cut back, 1 base at V and 1 base at J, with 9 bases in the middle.

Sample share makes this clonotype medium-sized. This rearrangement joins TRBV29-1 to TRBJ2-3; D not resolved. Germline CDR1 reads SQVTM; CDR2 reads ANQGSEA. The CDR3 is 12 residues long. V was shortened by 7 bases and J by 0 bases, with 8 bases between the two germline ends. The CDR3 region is CSARGSTDTQYF. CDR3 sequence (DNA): TGCAGCGCCCGCGGCAGCACAGATACGCAGTATTTT.

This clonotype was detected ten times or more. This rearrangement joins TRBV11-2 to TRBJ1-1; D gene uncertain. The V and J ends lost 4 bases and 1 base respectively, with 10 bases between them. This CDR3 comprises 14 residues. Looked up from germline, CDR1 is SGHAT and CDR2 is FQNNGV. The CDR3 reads CASSSVWGNTEAFF. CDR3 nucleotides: TGTGCCAGCAGCTCTGTTTGGGGGAACACTGAAGCTTTCTTT.

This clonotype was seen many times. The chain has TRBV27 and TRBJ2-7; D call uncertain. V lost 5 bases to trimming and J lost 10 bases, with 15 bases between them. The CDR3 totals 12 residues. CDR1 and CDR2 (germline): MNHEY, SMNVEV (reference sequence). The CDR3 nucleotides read TGTGCCAGCAGTCCCGGTGGGGTTGTCCAGTACTTC. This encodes CASSPGGVVQYF.

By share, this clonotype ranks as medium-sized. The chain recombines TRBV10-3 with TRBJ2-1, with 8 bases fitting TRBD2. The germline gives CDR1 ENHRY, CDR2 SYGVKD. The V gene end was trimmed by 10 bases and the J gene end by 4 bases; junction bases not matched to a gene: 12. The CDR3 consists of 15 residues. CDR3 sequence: CASSLSGGEYNEQFF. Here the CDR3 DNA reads TGTGCCAGCAGCCTGAGCGGGGGCGAATACAATGAGCAGTTCTTC.

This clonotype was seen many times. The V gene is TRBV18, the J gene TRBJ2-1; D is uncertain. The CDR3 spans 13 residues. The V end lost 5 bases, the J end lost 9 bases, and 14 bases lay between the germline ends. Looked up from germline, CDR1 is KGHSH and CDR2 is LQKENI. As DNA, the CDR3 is TGTGCCAGCTCAGGCAGTGCTGGGTTTGAGCAGTTCTTC. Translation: CASSGSAGFEQFF. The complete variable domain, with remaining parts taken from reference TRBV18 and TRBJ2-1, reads NAGVMQNPRHLVRRRGQEARLRCSPMKGHSHVYWYRQLPEEGLKFMVYLQKENIIDESGMPKERFSAEFPKEGPSILRIQQVVRGDSAAYFCASSGSAGFEQFFGPGTRLTVL.

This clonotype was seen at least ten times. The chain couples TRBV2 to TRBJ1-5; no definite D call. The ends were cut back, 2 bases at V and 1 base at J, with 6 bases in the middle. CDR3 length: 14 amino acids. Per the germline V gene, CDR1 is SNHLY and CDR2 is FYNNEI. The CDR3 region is CASSEHRSNQPQHF. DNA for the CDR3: TGTGCCAGCAGTGAACACCGCAGCAATCAGCCCCAGCATTTT.

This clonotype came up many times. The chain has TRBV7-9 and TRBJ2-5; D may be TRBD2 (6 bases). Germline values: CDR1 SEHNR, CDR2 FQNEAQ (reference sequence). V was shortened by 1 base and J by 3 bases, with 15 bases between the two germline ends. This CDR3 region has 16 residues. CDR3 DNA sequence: TGTGCCAGCAGCTTAGTTGGGACTTGGAATGAAGAGACCCAGTACTTC. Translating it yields CASSLVGTWNEETQYF.

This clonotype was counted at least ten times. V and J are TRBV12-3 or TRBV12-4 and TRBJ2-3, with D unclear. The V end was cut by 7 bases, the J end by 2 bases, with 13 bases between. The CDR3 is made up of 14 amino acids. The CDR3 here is CASTLSLITDTQYF. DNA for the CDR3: TGTGCCAGCACCTTGAGCCTGATCACAGATACGCAGTATTTT.

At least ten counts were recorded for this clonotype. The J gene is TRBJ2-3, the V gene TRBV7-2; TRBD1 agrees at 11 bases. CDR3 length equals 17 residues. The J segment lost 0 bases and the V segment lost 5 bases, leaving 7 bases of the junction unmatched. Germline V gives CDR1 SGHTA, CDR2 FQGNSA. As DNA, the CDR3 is TGTGCCAGCAGCGCCGTCGGACAGGGGGCAAGCACAGATACGCAGTATTTT. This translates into CASSAVGQGASTDTQYF.

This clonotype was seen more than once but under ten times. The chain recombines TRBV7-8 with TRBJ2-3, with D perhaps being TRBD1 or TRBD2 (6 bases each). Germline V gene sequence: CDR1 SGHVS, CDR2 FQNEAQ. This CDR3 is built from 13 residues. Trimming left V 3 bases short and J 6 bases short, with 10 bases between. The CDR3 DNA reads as TGTGCCAGCAGCTTCCAAGGGGGGGATACGCAGTATTTT. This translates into CASSFQGGDTQYF.

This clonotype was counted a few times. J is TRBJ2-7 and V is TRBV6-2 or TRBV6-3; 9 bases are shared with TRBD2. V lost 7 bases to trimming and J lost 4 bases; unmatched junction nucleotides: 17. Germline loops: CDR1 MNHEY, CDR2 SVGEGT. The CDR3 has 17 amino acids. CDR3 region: CASTLTEEREVLYEQYF. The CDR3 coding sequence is TGTGCCAGCACCTTAACCGAGGAGCGGGAGGTTCTTTACGAGCAGTACTTC.

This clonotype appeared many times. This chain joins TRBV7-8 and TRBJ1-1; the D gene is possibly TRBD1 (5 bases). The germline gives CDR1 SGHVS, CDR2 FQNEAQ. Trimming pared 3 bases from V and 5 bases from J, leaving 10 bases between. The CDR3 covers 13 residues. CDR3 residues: CASSLPDRTEAFF. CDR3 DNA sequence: TGTGCCAGCAGCTTGCCTGACAGAACTGAAGCTTTCTTT.

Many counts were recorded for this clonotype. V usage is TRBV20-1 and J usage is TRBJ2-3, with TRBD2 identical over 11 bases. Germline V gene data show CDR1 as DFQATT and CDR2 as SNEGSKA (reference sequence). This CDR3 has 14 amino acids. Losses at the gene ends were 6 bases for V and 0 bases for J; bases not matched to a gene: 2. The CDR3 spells CSAGLAASTDTQYF. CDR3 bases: TGCAGTGCGGGACTAGCGGCCAGCACAGATACGCAGTATTTT.

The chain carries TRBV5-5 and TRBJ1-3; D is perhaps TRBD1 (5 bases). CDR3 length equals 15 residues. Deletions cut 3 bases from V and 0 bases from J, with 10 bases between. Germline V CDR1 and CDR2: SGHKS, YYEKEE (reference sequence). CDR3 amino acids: CASSWDPTSGNTIYF. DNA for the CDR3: TGTGCCAGCAGCTGGGACCCTACCTCTGGAAACACCATATATTTT.